This T cell receptor (beta chain) was found in a study of cytomegalovirus exposure and HLA in healthy donors. About the research overall: A prior study identified roughly 110 million unique TCR beta sequences from 180 million or so T cells.

CDR3 length: 12 amino acids. V gave up 10 bases and J gave up 8 bases, with 18 bases separating them. Germline assignment: CDR1 MNHNS and CDR2 SASEGT. The primer mix had 60 Vbeta and 13 Jbeta primers. Sequenced by immunoSEQ multiplex PCR; TCRdb stores in-frame clones only, minus some. There are some 120,000 clones in the sample; around 75% occur only once, and about 4.4% lies in the top ten. The chain uses TRBV6-1 and TRBJ2-7, with a possible D match to TRBD1 (6 bases). Material for sequencing was PBMCs. The receptor comes from a man between 60 and 70 years old in good health and CMV-seropositive. The CDR3 region has the DNA TGTGCCACTGAACAGGGATCTATGAAGCAGTACTTC. Amino acids: CATEQGSMKQYF.